This T cell receptor (beta chain) was sequenced in a study of T cells in Graves' hyperthyroidism and ophthalmopathy (dated by TCRdb to between 2017 and 2020). Broadly, across the study: Peripheral blood samples were taken at the time of initial diagnosis, prior to any treatment. Thyroid tissue and blood T-cell repertoires from about six Graves' hyperthyroidism patients were also compared in the study. Whether ophthalmopathy could be predicted prospectively was tested in an independent validation cohort made up of 18 to 20 hyperthyroidism patients plus 17 patients who later progressed to ophthalmopathy. After sampling, hyperthyroidism patients received methimazole starting at 30 mg daily, and ophthalmopathy patients received high-dose intravenous methylprednisolone. To identify TCR V-J signatures that set the groups apart, the researchers used a discovery cohort of more than 95 patients, made up of under 50 with Graves' ophthalmopathy and approximately 57 with stable Graves' hyperthyroidism. The approximately 97 discovery patients were randomly divided into training and test sets at a 7:3 ratio. According to the paper, TCR Vbeta CDR3 sequencing was carried out on roughly 130 peripheral blood samples, which came from fewer than 50 ophthalmopathy, around 75 hyperthyroidism and around 17 progressor patients. The study at large found these results: Sample size was not statistically predetermined, and investigators were not blinded to group allocation. Ophthalmopathy was separated from stable hyperthyroidism by a 13 V-J signature model, with approximately 85% sensitivity and roughly 81% specificity obtained in cross-validation and 80%/75% obtained in testing. Most expanded thyroid clonotypes (frequency above 0.001) were also detected in blood, a finding suggesting that blood repertoires may reflect thyroid immune responses. In validation, the model predicted progression to ophthalmopathy with over 65% sensitivity and 72% to 75% specificity, a median of 6.5 months before onset.

There are 13 amino acids in the CDR3, from cysteine to phenylalanine inclusive. Just the 39-base CDR3 DNA is kept, in frame starting at base 1. Based on the germline V gene, the CDR1 and CDR2 sequences are KGHSH and LQKENI. A distance of 13 bases separates the germline ends of V and J, which lose 5 bases and 5 bases respectively. A patient counted as having stable Graves' hyperthyroidism if no progression to ophthalmopathy occurred over 18 months of follow-up. The hyperthyroidism patients were between 18 and 65 years old and newly diagnosed, with a disease duration of less than 2 months. The study excluded patients with uncontrolled infections, other autoimmune diseases, pregnancy or lactation. Diagnoses were based on clinical symptoms, serum thyroxine and TRAb, thyroid ultrasound and orbital computed tomography. PBMCs were separated from under 12 ml of fresh peripheral blood using Ficoll-Paque density gradient centrifugation. Total RNA was extracted with Trizol reagent, and quality was checked on an Agilent 2100 Bioanalyzer.

The TCR beta CDR3 regions were amplified from the RNA transcripts. For the first round of RT-PCR on the TCR CDR3, the HTBI primer set was used together with the Qiagen OneStep RT-PCR kit. Libraries were constructed in a second round of multiplex PCR, after which size selection and purification were carried out. The libraries were sequenced on an Illumina HiSeq2000 using paired-end 100 bp reads. As for the original processing: SOAPnuke was used to process the raw data, throwing out any read that contained adapters or uncalled bases, had a mean Phred below 15, or lacked an exact constant-primer or identifier match. COPE v1.2.5 was used to merge high-quality paired reads, and clonotypes were defined as unique nucleotide sequences. MiTCR v1.1 was used to align clonotypes to the IMGT TRBV, TRBD and TRBJ reference segments. The analysis included only V-J combinations with a frequency above 0.0001, which together covered more than 98% of the repertoires. A TCS score was defined as the ratio between F50 (clonal expansion) and ExV (chaos), using BLOSUM62-based TCRdist between CDR3 peptides within each V-J. Welch's t-statistics and random forest reduced around 550 V-J features to roughly 13, which were used in a naive Bayes classifier (R e1071). TCRdb cleaned the public reads at Q25 with fastp, built clones with MiXCR and kept in-frame beta chains. Records with the same CDR3 protein are collapsed into one entry carrying the most frequent genes and DNA. These V and J calls rely on TCRdb rather than the paper's analysis. Within this sample are 300,000 to 450,000 distinct CDR3 sequences, with about 13% of them counted one time only. The top ten hold around 9.2% of the sample.

In its sample, this clonotype was seen many times. Its antigen is currently not known. The record has no base qualities; no much larger clone is one base away. This chain joins TRBV18 to TRBJ2-7, with TRBD1 perhaps the D gene, on 5 matching bases. Sequencing was performed on blood. The sequence derives from a woman between 18 and 29 years old with Graves' hyperthyroidism. The DNA sequence follows: TGTGCCAGCTCAAGGCAGGGTAATGACGAGCAGTACTTC. It specifies CASSRQGNDEQYF.